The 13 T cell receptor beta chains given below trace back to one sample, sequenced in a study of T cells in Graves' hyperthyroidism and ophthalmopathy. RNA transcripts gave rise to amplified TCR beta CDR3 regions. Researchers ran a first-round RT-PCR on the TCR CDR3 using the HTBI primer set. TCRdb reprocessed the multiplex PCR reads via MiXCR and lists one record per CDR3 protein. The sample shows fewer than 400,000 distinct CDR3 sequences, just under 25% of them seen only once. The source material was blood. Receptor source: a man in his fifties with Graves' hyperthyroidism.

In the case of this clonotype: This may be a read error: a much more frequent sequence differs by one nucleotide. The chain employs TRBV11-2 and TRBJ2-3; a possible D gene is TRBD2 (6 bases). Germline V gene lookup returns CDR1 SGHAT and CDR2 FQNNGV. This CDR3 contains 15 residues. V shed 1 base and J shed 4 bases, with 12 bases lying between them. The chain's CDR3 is CASSLGLESADTQYF. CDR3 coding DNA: TGTGCCAGCAGCTTAGGACTAGAGAGCGCAGATACGCAGTATTTT. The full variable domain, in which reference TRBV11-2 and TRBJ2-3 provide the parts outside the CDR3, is EAGVAQSPRYKIIEKRQSVAFWCNPISGHATLYWYQQILGQGPKLLIQFQNNGVVDDSQLPKDRFSAERLKGVDSTLKIQPAKLEDSAVYLCASSLGLESADTQYFGPGTRLTVL.

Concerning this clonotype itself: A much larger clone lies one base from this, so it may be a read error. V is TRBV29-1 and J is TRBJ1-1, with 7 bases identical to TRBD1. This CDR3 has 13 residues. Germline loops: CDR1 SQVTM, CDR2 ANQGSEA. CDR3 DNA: TGCAGCGCACAAACAGGGGCGAACAGTGAAGCTTTCTTT. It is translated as CSAQTGANSEAFF.

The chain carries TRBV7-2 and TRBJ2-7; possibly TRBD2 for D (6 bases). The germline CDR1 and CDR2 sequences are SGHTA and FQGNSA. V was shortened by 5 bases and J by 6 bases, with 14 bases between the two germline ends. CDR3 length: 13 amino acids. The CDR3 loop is CASSQPASAEQYF. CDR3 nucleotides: TGTGCCAGCAGCCAACCCGCTAGCGCCGAGCAGTACTTC.

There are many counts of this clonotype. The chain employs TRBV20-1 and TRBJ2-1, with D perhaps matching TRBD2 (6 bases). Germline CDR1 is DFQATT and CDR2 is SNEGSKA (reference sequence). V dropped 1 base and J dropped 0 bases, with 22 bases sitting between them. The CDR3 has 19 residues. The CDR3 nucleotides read TGCAGTGCTAGAGCCCCCTGGGGCGGGAAGCAGAGCTCCTACAATGAGCAGTTCTTC. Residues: CSARAPWGGKQSSYNEQFF.

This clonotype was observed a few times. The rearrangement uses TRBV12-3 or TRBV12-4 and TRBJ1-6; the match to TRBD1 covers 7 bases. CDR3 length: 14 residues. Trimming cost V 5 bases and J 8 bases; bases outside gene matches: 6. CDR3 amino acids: CASSPGQVYSPLHF. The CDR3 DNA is TGTGCCAGCAGTCCCGGACAGGTTTATTCACCCCTCCACTTT.

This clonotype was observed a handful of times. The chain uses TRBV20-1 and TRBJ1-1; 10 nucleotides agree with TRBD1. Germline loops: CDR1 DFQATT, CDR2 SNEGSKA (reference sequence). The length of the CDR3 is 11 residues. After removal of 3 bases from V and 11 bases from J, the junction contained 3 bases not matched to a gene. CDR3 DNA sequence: TGCAGTGCTAGGACAGGGGGCGTCGCTTTCTTT. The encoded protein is CSARTGGVAFF.

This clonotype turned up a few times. The CDR3 coding sequence is TGTGCCAGCAGTTTATCAGGGGGGGCCGGCAACTATGGCTACACCTTC. Protein product: CASSLSGGAGNYGYTF. The chain joins TRBV27 to TRBJ1-2, with D tentatively TRBD1 (6 bases). Trimming cost V 0 bases and J 2 bases, with 13 bases left between them. In germline, CDR1 is MNHEY, CDR2 SMNVEV (reference sequence). The CDR3 has 16 amino acids.

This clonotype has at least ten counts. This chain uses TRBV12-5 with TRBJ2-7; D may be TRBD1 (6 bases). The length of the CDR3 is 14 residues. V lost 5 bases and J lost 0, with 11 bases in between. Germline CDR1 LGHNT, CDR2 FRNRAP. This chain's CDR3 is CASGTDSLSYEQYF. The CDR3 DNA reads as TGTGCTAGTGGTACGGACAGCCTCTCCTACGAGCAGTACTTC.

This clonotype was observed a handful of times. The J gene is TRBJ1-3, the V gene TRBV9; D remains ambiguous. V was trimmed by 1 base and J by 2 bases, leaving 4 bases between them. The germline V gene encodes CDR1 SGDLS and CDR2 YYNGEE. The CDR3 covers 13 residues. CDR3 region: CASSVQPGNTIYF. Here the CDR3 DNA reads TGTGCCAGCAGCGTACAACCTGGAAACACCATATATTTT.

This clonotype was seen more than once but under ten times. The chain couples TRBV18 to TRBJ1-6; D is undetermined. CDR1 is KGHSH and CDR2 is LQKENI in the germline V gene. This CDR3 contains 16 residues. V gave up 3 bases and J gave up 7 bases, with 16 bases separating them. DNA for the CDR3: TGTGCCAGCTCACCGGCAGCGCCGGGTCGGAATTCACCCCTCCACTTT. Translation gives CASSPAAPGRNSPLHF. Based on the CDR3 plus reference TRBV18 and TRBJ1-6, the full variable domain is NAGVMQNPRHLVRRRGQEARLRCSPMKGHSHVYWYRQLPEEGLKFMVYLQKENIIDESGMPKERFSAEFPKEGPSILRIQQVVRGDSAAYFCASSPAAPGRNSPLHFGNGTRLTVT.

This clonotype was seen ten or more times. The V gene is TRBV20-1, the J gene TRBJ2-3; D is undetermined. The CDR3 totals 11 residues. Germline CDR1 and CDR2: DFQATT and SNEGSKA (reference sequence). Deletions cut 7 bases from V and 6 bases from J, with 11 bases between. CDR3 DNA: TGCAGTGTTCCGTTGAGGGATACGCAGTATTTT. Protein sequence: CSVPLRDTQYF.

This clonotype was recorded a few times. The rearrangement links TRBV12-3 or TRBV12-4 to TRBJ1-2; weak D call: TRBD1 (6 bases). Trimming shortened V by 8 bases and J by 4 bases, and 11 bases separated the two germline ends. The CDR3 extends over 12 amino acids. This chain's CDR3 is CASRQEVYGYTF. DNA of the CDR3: TGTGCCAGCCGACAGGAGGTCTATGGCTACACCTTC.

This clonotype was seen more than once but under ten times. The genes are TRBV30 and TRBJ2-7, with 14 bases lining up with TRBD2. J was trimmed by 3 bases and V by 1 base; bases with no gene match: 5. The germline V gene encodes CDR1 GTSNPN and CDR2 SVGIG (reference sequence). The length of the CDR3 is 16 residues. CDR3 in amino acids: CAWSGGTSGSLYEQYF. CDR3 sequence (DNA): TGTGCCTGGAGTGGCGGGACTAGCGGGAGTCTCTACGAGCAGTACTTC.